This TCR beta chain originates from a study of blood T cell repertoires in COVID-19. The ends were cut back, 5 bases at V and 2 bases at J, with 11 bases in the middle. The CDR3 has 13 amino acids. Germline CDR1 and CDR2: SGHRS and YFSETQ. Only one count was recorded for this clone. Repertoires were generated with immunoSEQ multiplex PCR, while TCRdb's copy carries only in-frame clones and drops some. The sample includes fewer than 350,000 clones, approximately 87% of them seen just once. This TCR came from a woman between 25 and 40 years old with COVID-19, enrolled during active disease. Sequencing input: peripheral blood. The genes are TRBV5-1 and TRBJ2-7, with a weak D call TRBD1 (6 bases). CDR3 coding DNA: TGCGCCAGCAGTGGGGGCGCGCCCTACGAGCAGTACTTC. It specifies CASSGGAPYEQYF.